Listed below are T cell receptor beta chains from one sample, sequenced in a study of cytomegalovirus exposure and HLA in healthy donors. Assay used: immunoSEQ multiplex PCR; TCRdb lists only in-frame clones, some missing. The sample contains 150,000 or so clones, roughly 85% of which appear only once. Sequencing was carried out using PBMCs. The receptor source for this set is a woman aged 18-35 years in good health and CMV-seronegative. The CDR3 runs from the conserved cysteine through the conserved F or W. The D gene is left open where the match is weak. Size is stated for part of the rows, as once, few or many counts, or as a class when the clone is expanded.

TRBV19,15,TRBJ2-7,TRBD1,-,CAGSPRTGGIYEQYF,TGTGCCGGTAGTCCGAGGACAGGGGGAATCTACGAGCAGTACTTC
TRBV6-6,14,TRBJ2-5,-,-,CASSRAVQGGTQYF,TGTGCCAGCAGTCGCGCAGTACAGGGCGGGACCCAGTACTTC
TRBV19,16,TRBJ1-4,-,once,CASSHWITAGGGKLFF,TGTGCCAGTAGCCACTGGATAACCGCGGGAGGTGGAAAACTGTTTTTT
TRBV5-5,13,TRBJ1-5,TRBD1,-,CASSEQGGQPQHF,TGTGCCAGCAGCGAACAGGGGGGTCAGCCCCAGCATTTT
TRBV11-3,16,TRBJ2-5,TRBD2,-,CASSWVCGGAEETQYF,TGTGCCAGCAGCTGGGTGTGCGGGGGGGCCGAAGAGACCCAGTACTTC
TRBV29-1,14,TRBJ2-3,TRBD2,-,CSVGLAGLTDTQYF,TGCAGCGTTGGGCTAGCGGGACTCACAGATACGCAGTATTTT
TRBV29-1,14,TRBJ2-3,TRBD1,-,CSAAGTGRTDTQYF,TGCAGCGCCGCAGGGACAGGAAGAACAGATACGCAGTATTTT
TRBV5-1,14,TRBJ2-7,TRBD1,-,CASRVGQGVGEQYF,TGCGCCAGCAGGGTGGGACAGGGCGTCGGGGAGCAGTACTTC
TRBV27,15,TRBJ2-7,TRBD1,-,CASSPGTGVYYEQYF,TGTGCCAGCAGTCCAGGGACAGGGGTTTATTACGAGCAGTACTTC
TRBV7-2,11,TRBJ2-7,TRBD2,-,CASVSGGEQYF,TGTGCCAGCGTATCGGGGGGCGAGCAGTACTTC
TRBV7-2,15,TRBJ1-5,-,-,CASSLGAGINQPQHF,TGTGCCAGCAGCTTAGGGGCAGGAATCAATCAGCCCCAGCATTTT
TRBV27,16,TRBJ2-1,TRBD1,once,CASSLSRGTGSNEQFF,TGTGCCAGCAGTTTATCCCGGGGGACAGGGAGTAATGAGCAGTTCTTC
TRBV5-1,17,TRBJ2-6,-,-,CASSIVFEAAGANVLTF,TGCGCCAGCAGCATTGTCTTCGAGGCTGCTGGGGCCAACGTCCTGACTTTC
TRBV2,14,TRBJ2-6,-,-,CASTTGGGANVLTF,TGTGCCAGCACGACAGGTGGCGGGGCCAACGTCCTGACTTTC
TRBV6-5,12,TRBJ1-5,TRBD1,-,CASGQGGQPQHF,TGTGCCAGCGGACAGGGTGGTCAGCCCCAGCATTTT
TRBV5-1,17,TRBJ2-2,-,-,CASSFGDRTSNTGELFF,TGCGCCAGCAGCTTCGGAGATCGCACCTCGAACACCGGGGAGCTGTTTTTT
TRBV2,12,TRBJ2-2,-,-,CASRSGPGELFF,TGTGCCAGCAGGTCAGGGCCCGGGGAGCTGTTTTTT
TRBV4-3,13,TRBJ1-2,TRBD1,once,CASSQDRGEGYTF,TGCGCCAGCAGCCAAGACAGGGGGGAGGGCTACACCTTC
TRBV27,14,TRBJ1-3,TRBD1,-,CASGAGGHGNTIYF,TGTGCCAGCGGCGCAGGGGGCCATGGAAACACCATATATTTT
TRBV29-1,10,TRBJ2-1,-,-,CSALYNEQFF,TGCAGTGCGCTTTACAATGAGCAGTTCTTC
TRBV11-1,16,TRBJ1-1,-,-,CASSPGRGRAKTEAFF,TGTGCCAGCAGCCCAGGCAGAGGCAGGGCGAAGACTGAAGCTTTCTTT
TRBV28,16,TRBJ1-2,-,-,CASSILTIVGGGGYTF,TGTGCCAGCAGTATACTGACCATCGTGGGGGGAGGTGGCTACACCTTC
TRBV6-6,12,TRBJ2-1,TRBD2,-,CASGGATDEQFF,TGTGCGAGCGGGGGGGCCACAGATGAGCAGTTCTTC
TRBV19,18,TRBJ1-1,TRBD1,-,CASSIFFRTGGENTEAFF,TGTGCCAGTAGTATCTTCTTCCGGACAGGGGGCGAGAACACTGAAGCTTTCTTT
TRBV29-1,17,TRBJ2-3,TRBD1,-,CSVVGTPTGGPTDTQYF,TGCAGCGTTGTCGGCACCCCCACAGGGGGCCCCACAGATACGCAGTATTTT
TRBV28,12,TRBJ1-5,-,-,CASASGGQPQHF,TGTGCCAGCGCTTCGGGGGGTCAGCCCCAGCATTTT
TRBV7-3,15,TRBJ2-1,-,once,CASSPGRRIYNEQFF,TGTGCCAGCAGCCCCGGTAGGAGGATCTACAATGAGCAGTTCTTC
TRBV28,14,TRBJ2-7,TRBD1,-,CASSQQGTNYEQYF,TGTGCCAGCAGTCAACAGGGGACGAACTACGAGCAGTACTTC
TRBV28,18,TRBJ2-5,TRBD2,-,CASGWGGIFRFGQETQYF,TGTGCCAGCGGGTGGGGGGGGATTTTTCGATTCGGCCAAGAGACCCAGTACTTC
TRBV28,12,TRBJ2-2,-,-,CAVRGSVGELFF,TGTGCCGTTCGGGGGTCTGTCGGGGAGCTGTTTTTT
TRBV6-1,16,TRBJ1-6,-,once,CASSEAGGVLNSPLHF,TGTGCCAGCAGTGAAGCGGGGGGGGTACTTAATTCACCCCTCCACTTT
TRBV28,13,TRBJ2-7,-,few,CASSLLSRCEQYF,TGTGCCAGCAGTTTATTATCCCGGTGCGAGCAGTACTTC
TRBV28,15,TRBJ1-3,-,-,CASSLYPGQGNTIYF,TGTGCCAGCAGTTTATATCCAGGCCAGGGAAACACCATATATTTT
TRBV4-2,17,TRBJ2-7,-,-,CASSQVGGGDNSYEQYF,TGTGCCAGCAGCCAAGTCGGCGGCGGCGATAACTCCTACGAGCAGTACTTC
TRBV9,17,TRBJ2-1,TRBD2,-,CASSVGGLAGSLNEQFF,TGTGCCAGCAGCGTAGGAGGCTTAGCGGGGAGTCTCAATGAGCAGTTCTTC
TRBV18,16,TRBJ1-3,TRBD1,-,CASSPRQGTSGNTIYF,TGTGCCAGCTCACCCCGACAGGGGACCTCTGGAAACACCATATATTTT
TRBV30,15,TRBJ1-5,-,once,CAWSVRGTSNQPQHF,TGTGCCTGGAGTGTAAGGGGGACAAGCAATCAGCCCCAGCATTTT
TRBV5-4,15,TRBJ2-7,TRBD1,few,CASSTGTGHNYEQYF,TGTGCCAGCAGCACCGGGACAGGCCATAACTACGAGCAGTACTTC
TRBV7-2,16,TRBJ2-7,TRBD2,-,CASSSVAGLRSYEQYF,TGTGCCAGCAGCTCCGTAGCGGGGCTTCGATCCTACGAGCAGTACTTC
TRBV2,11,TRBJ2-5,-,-,CASSAPGTQYF,TGTGCCAGCAGTGCCCCGGGGACCCAGTACTTC
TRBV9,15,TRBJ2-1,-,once,CASSESQGVRNEQFF,TGTGCCAGCAGCGAGTCTCAAGGGGTTAGAAATGAGCAGTTCTTC
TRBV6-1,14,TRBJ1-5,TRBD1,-,CASRSRGFYQPQHF,TGTGCCAGCAGGAGCAGGGGGTTCTATCAGCCCCAGCATTTT
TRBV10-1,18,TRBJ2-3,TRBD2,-,CASTRTADRAGGQNTQYF,TGCGCCAGCACCCGGACGGCCGACCGAGCGGGGGGTCAAAATACGCAGTATTTT
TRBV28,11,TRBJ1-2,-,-,CASSPGGGYTF,TGTGCCAGCAGTCCCGGCGGTGGCTACACCTTC
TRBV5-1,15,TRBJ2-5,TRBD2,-,CASSPGGGGRETQYF,TGCGCCAGCAGCCCAGGAGGCGGGGGTAGGGAGACCCAGTACTTC